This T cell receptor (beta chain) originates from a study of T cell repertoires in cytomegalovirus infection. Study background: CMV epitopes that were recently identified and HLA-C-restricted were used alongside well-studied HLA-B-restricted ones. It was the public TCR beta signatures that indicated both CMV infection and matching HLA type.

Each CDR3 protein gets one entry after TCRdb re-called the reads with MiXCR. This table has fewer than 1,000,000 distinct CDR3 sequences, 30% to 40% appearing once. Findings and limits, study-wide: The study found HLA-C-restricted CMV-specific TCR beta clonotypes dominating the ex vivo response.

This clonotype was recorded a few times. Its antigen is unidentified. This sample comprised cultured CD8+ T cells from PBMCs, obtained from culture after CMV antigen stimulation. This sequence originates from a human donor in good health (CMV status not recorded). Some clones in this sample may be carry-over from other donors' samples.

CDR3 in amino acids: CASSFGGATEAFF. The CDR3, as DNA: TGTGCCAGCAGTTTCGGGGGCGCGACTGAAGCTTTCTTT. The V gene is TRBV6-5, the J gene TRBJ1-1; possible D gene TRBD1, 6 bases. V gave up 4 bases and J gave up 5 bases, with 11 bases separating them. This CDR3 has 13 amino acids. CDR1 MNHEY and CDR2 SVGAGI come from the germline V gene.